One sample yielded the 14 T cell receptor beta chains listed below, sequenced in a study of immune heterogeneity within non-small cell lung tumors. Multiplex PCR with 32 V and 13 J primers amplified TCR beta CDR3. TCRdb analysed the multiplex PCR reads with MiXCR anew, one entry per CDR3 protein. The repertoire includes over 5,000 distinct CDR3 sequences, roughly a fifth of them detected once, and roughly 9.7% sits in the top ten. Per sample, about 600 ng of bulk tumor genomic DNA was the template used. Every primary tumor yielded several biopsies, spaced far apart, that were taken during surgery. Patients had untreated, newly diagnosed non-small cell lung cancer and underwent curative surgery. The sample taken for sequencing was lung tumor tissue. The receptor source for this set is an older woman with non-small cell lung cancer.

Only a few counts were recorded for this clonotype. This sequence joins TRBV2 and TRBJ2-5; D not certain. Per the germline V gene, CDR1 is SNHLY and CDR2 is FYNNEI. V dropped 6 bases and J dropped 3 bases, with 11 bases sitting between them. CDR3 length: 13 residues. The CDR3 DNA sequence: TGTGCCAGCAGCTTTAGTCAGGAAGAGACCCAGTACTTC. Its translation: CASSFSQEETQYF.

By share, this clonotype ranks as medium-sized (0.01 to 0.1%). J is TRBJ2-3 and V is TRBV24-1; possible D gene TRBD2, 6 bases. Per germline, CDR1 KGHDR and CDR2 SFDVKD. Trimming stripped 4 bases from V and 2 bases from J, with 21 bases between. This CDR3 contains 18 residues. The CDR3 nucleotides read TGTGCCACCAGTGACCCATCCCCGGGTAGCGGAGACACAGATACGCAGTATTTT. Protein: CATSDPSPGSGDTDTQYF.

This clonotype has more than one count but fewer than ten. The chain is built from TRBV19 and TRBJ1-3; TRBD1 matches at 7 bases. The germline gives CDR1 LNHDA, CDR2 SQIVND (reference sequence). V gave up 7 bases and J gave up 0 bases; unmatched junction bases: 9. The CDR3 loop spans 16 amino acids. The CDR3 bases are TGTGCCAGTACGACAGGGACCCGTATCTCTGGAAACACCATATATTTT. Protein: CASTTGTRISGNTIYF.

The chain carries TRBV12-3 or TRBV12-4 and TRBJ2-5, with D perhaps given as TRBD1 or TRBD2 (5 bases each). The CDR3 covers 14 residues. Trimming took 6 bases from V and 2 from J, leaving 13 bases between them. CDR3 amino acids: CASRLGDGQETQYF. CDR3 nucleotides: TGTGCCAGCAGATTGGGGGACGGGCAAGAGACCCAGTACTTC.

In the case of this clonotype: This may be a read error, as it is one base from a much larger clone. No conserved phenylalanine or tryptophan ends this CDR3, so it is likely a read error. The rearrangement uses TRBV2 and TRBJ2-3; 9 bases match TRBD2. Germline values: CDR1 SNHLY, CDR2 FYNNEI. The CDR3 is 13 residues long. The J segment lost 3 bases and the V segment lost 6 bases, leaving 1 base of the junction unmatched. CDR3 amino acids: CASRGLATDTQYL. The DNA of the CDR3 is TGTGCCAGCAGGGGACTAGCAACAGATACGCAGTATCTT.

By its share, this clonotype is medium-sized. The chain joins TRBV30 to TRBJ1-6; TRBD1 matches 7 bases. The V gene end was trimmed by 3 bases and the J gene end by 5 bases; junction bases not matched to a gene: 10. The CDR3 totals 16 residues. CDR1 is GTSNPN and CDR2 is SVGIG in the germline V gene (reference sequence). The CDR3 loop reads CAWSLPGTADNSPLHF. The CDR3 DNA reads TGTGCCTGGAGCCTTCCCGGGACAGCAGATAATTCACCCCTCCACTTT.

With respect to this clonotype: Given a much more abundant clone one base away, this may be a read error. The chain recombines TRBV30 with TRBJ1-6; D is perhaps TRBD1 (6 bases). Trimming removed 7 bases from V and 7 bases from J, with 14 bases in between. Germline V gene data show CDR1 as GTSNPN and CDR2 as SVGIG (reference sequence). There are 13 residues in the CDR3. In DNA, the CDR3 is TGTGCCTTCCGGACAGTGGGCAATTCACCCCTCCACTTT. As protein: CAFRTVGNSPLHF.

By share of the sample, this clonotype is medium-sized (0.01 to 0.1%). CDR3 sequence reads: CASSYSLLAGGPGNEQFF. In DNA form, the CDR3 reads TGTGCCAGCAGTTACTCGTTACTAGCGGGAGGGCCGGGAAATGAGCAGTTCTTC. The gene calls are TRBV6-6 and TRBJ2-1; 13 nucleotides match TRBD2. CDR3 size: 18 residues. Per germline, CDR1 MNHNY and CDR2 SVGAGI (reference sequence). J lost 7 bases, V lost 0 bases, and 9 bases had no gene match.

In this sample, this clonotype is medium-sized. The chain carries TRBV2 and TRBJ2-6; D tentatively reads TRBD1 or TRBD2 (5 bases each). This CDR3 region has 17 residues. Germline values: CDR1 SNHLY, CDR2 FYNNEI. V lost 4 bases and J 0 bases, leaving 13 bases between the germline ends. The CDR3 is CASSGDPNSSGANVLTF. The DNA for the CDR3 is TGTGCCAGCAGTGGGGACCCCAATAGCTCTGGGGCCAACGTCCTGACTTTC.

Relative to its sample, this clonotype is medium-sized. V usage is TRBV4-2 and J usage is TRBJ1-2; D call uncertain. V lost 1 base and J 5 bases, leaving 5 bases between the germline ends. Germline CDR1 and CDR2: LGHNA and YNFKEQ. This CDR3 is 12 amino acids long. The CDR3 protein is CASSQGMYGYTF. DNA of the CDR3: TGTGCCAGCAGCCAAGGGATGTATGGCTACACCTTC.

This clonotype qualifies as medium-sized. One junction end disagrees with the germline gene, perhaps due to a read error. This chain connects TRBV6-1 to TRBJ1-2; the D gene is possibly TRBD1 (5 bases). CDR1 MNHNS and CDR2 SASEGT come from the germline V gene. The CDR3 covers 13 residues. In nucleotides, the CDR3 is TGTGCCAGCAGCGAAGGGGAGACCTATGGCTACACCTTC. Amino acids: CASSEGETYGYTF.

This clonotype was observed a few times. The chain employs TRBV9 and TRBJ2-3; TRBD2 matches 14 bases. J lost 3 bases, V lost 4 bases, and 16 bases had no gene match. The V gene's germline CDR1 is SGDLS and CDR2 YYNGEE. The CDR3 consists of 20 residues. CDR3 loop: CASSSRLAGGPEVRTDTQYF. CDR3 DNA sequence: TGTGCCAGCAGCTCCAGACTAGCGGGAGGGCCTGAGGTAAGGACAGATACGCAGTATTTT.

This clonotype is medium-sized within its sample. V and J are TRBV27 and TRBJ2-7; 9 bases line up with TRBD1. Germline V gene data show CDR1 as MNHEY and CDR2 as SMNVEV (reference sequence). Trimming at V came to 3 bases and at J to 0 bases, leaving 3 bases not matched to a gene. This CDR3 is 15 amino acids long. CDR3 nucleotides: TGTGCCAGCAGTTTCCGGGACAGGGCCTCCTACGAGCAGTACTTC. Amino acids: CASSFRDRASYEQYF.

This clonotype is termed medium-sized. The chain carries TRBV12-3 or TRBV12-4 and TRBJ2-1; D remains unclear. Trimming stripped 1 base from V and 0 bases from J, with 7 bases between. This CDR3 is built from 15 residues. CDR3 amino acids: CASSLGRSSYNEQFF. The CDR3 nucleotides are TGTGCCAGCAGTTTAGGGCGGAGCTCCTACAATGAGCAGTTCTTC.